A selection of T cell receptor beta chains follows, all from one sample in a study of shared clonotypes between healthy human individuals. Assay used: immunoSEQ multiplex PCR; TCRdb lists only in-frame clones, some missing. This table has around 2,000,000 clones, roughly 94% appearing once. Sequences were obtained from naive CD8+ T cells sorted from blood. Source of these receptors: a man aged 18-30 years in good health. Each CDR3 is given with its conserved first and last residue. D genes are given only for firm matches. Rows give clone size only sometimes, using once, few, many, or a class for an expanded clone.

>TRBJ2-7|TRBD1|.|14|TRBV5-4
CASSLDRGPYEQYF
TGTGCCAGCAGCTTGGACAGGGGTCCCTACGAGCAGTACTTC
>TRBJ1-5|TRBD1|.|13|TRBV5-6
CASSQGAYQPQHF
TGTGCCAGCAGTCAGGGGGCGTATCAGCCCCAGCATTTT
>TRBJ1-1|.|.|16|TRBV28
CASTVPYQTTNTEAFF
TGTGCCAGCACCGTGCCGTACCAGACTACGAACACTGAAGCTTTCTTT
>TRBJ1-2|.|.|14|TRBV7-2
CASSEEGFNYGYTF
TGTGCCAGCAGCGAGGAGGGCTTTAACTATGGCTACACCTTC
>TRBJ1-2|.|.|10|TRBV30
CAVDGGDYTF
TGTGCCGTGGATGGGGGGGATTACACCTTC
>TRBJ1-3|.|.|16|TRBV7-2
CASSLNLAPGGDTIYF
TGTGCCAGCAGCTTAAATCTGGCCCCGGGTGGTGACACCATATATTTT
>TRBJ2-5|.|.|13|TRBV11-2
CASSLGGQETQYF
TGTGCCAGCAGCTTAGGGGGCCAAGAGACCCAGTACTTC
>TRBJ2-1|TRBD1|.|15|TRBV19
CASTPTGTGGNEQFF
TGTGCCAGTACACCAACGGGGACAGGGGGCAATGAGCAGTTCTTC
>TRBJ1-2|.|.|15|TRBV19
CASSIGTAGGYGYTF
TGTGCCAGTAGTATAGGAACAGCGGGTGGGTATGGCTACACCTTC
>TRBJ2-1|.|.|15|TRBV5-1
CASSLVGGPYNEQFF
TGCGCCAGCAGCTTGGTGGGCGGACCATACAATGAGCAGTTCTTC
>TRBJ2-7|.|.|13|TRBV6-6
CASTRTVSYEQYF
TGTGCCAGCACACGGACAGTCTCCTACGAGCAGTACTTC
>TRBJ2-7|.|.|15|TRBV6-1
CASSDPAGGNYEQYF
TGTGCCAGCAGTGACCCGGCTGGGGGGAACTACGAGCAGTACTTC
>TRBJ2-1|.|.|13|TRBV27
CASSPGLHDEQFF
TGTGCCAGCAGTCCAGGACTTCACGATGAGCAGTTCTTC
>TRBJ1-5|.|.|15|TRBV2
CASSEWGSANQPQHF
TGTGCCAGCAGTGAATGGGGATCGGCAAATCAGCCCCAGCATTTT
>TRBJ2-3|.|once|14|TRBV30
CAWRGAMGADTQYF
TGTGCCTGGAGGGGGGCAATGGGAGCAGATACGCAGTATTTT
>TRBJ2-5|TRBD1|.|14|TRBV6-6
CASTQTGYSETQYF
TGTGCCAGCACCCAGACAGGGTATTCGGAGACCCAGTACTTC